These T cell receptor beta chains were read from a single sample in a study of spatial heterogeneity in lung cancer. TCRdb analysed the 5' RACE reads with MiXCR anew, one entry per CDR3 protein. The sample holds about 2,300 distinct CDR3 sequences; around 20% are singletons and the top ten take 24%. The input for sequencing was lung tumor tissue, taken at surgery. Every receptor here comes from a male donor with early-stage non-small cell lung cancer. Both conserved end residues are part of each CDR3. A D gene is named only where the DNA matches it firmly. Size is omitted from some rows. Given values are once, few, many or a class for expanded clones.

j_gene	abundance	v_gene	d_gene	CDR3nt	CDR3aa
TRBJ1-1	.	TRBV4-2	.	TGTGCCAGCAGCCAAGATGACGGTCTGAATGAAGCTTTCTTT	CASSQDDGLNEAFF
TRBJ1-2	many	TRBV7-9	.	TGTGCCAGCAGTGGATCGGGCCCCTATGGCTACACCTTC	CASSGSGPYGYTF
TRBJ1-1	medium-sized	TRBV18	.	TGTGCCAGCTCACGTCCCGGGACGATGAACACTGAAGCTTTCTTT	CASSRPGTMNTEAFF
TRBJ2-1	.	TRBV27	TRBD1	TGTGCCAGCAGTACCCGCACAGGGGATAAGGTCAATGAGCAGTTCTTC	CASSTRTGDKVNEQFF
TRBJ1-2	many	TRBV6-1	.	TGTGCCAGCGTTAATCAGGGGAACTATGGCTACACCTTC	CASVNQGNYGYTF
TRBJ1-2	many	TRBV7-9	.	TGTGCCAGCAGCTCGCTCAGGGGACGGATCTCTGGCTACACCTTC	CASSSLRGRISGYTF
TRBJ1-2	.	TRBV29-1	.	TGCAGCGTTGGGACGGAGATGTATGGCTACACCTTC	CSVGTEMYGYTF
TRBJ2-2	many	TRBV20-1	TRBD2	TGCAGTGCTAGACCCAGCGGGGGAGGAACCGGGGAGCTGTTTTTT	CSARPSGGGTGELFF
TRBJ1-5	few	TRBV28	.	TGTGCCAGCAGTTTTCAGAGAAATCAGCCCCAGCATTTT	CASSFQRNQPQHF
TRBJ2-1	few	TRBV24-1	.	TGTGCCACCAGTGATCCCCCCGGTTATGAGCAGTTCTTC	CATSDPPGYEQFF
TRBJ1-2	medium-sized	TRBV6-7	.	TGTGCCAGCAGTTTTTCCTCCGGGGTAGTGAAGAACTATGGCTACACCTTC	CASSFSSGVVKNYGYTF
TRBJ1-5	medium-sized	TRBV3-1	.	TGTGCCAGCAGCCAAGGGACACGAGGCCGTCAGCGCCAGCATTTT	CASSQGTRGRQRQHF
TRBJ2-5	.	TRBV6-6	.	TGTGCCAGCAGCCCGGAGGGGTTACCACAAGAGACCCAGTACTTC	CASSPEGLPQETQYF
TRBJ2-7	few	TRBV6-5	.	TGTGCCAGCAGTTATACAGCCCCCGGCGAGCAGTACTTC	CASSYTAPGEQYF
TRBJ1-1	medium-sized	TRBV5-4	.	TGTGCCAGCAGCTTAGCAGGGCTGGACACTGAAGCTTTCTTT	CASSLAGLDTEAFF
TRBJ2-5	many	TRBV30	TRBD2	TGTGCCTTTCACGGGGGGGAGACCCAGTACTTC	CAFHGGETQYF
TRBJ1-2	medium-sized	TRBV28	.	TGTGCCAGCAGTTATGGACAAAACTATGGCTACACCTTC	CASSYGQNYGYTF
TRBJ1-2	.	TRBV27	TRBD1	TGTGCCAGCAGTCCCCGACAGGGTTCGGGCTATGGCTACACCTTC	CASSPRQGSGYGYTF
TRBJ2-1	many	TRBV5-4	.	TGTGCCAGCAGCTTACCACAGGTTCAGAGTGAGCAGTTCTTC	CASSLPQVQSEQFF
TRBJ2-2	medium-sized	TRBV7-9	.	TGTGCCAGCAGCCAACAGACAGGAGTATACACCGGGGAGCTGTTTTTT	CASSQQTGVYTGELFF
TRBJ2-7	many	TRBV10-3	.	TGTGCCATCAGTGCTGTAACCCTAGAGCAGTACTTC	CAISAVTLEQYF
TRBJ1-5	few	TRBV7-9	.	TGTGCCAGCAGCTTGTCAGGGAACAATCAGCCCCAGCATTTT	CASSLSGNNQPQHF
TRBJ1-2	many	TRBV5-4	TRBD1	TGTGCCAGCAGATACGGGACAGGGGCTGGCTACACCTTC	CASRYGTGAGYTF
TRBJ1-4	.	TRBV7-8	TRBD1	TGTGCCAGCAGCTCGGGACAGGGTACGAAACTGTTTTTT	CASSSGQGTKLFF
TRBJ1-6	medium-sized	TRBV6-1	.	TGTGCCAGCAGTGATGTCCTTACCGGCTCCTATAATTCACCCCTCCACTTT	CASSDVLTGSYNSPLHF
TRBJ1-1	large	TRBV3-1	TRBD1	TGTGCCAGCAGCTCCAGGACAGGGGGGGGCACTGAAGCTTTCTTT	CASSSRTGGGTEAFF
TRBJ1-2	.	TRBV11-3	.	TGTGCCAGCAGCTTAGGCAGAGACTATGGCTACACCTTC	CASSLGRDYGYTF
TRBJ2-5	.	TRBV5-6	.	TGTGCCAGCAGCTTCCAGACGGGAGAGCCTTGGGAGACCCAGTACTTC	CASSFQTGEPWETQYF
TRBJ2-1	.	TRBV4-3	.	TGCGCCAGCAGCCAAGATGGGTCGATTGAGGGCAATGAGCAGTTCTTC	CASSQDGSIEGNEQFF
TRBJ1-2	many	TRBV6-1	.	TGTGCCAGCAATAAGTCGAACGGCTACACCTTC	CASNKSNGYTF
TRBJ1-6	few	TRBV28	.	TGTGCCAGCAGTACCCCGGGACAATTGACTGATTCACCCCTCCACTTT	CASSTPGQLTDSPLHF
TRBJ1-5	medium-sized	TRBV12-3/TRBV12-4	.	TGTGCCAGCAGTTTTGGGAATCAGCCCCAGCATTTT	CASSFGNQPQHF
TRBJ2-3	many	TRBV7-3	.	TGTGCCAGCAGCCCTTTAGGGGACAACACAGATACGCAGTATTTT	CASSPLGDNTDTQYF
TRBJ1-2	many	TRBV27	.	TGTGCCAGCAGTTTATTTGGGCCCCGCTATGGCTACACCTTC	CASSLFGPRYGYTF
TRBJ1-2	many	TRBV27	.	TGTGCCAGCAGTCTTGACACAACCTATGGCTACACCTTC	CASSLDTTYGYTF
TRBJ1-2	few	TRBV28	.	TGTGCCAGCAGTTCCCCAGCGGACAGTATCTATGGCTACACCTTC	CASSSPADSIYGYTF
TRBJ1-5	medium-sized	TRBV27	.	TGTGCCAGCAGTACCGGGGCAGGTTCTAATCAGCCCCAGCATTTT	CASSTGAGSNQPQHF
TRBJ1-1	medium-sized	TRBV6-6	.	TGTGCCAGCACCAAAGGACAGTCGTACACTGAAGCTTTCTTT	CASTKGQSYTEAFF
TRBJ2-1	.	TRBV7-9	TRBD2	TGTGCCAGCAGCTTCTCCGGGACTAGCAGCTACAATGAGCAGTTCTTC	CASSFSGTSSYNEQFF
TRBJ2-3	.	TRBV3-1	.	TGTGCCAGCAGCCAAGCTAGCGATCGTGGAGATACGCAGTATTTT	CASSQASDRGDTQYF
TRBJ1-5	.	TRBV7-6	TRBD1	TGTGCCAGCAGCTTGACAGGGAACAGCAATCAGCCCCAGCATTTT	CASSLTGNSNQPQHF
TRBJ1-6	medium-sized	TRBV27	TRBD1	TGTGCCAGCAGTCTTAGGACAGGAGCCGTGTTAACTTCACCCCTCCACTTT	CASSLRTGAVLTSPLHF
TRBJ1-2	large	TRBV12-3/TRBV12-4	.	TGTGCCAGCAGTTTTGGTGACCTTAACTATGGCTACACCTTC	CASSFGDLNYGYTF
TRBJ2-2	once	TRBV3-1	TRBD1	TGTGCCAGCAGCCACCGACAGGGGTACACCGGGGAGCTGTTTTTT	CASSHRQGYTGELFF
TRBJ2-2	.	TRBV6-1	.	TGTGCCAGCAGTGGGTCAGACCTAGACACCGGGGAGCTGATTTTT	CASSGSDLDTGELIF
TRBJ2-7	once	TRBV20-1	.	TGCAGTGCTGGGGTGGCAGGAAGGGACTACGAGCAGTACTTC	CSAGVAGRDYEQYF
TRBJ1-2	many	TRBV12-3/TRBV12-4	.	TGTGCCAGCAGTCTGGACTATGGCTACACCTTC	CASSLDYGYTF
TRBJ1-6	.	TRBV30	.	TGTGCCTGGAGTGTACAGGTGGGGGAGTCACCCCTCCACTTT	CAWSVQVGESPLHF
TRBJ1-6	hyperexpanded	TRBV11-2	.	TGTGCCAGTACCATTAAGGGGTACTCACCCCTCCACTTT	CASTIKGYSPLHF
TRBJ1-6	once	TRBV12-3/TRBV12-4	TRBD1	TGTGCCAGCAGTCCTCTCCCGGGACAGAATTCACCCCTCCACTTT	CASSPLPGQNSPLHF
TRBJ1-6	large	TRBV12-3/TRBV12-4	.	TGTGCCAGCAGTCTCCGAGGGTTCGGATCACCCCTCCACTTT	CASSLRGFGSPLHF
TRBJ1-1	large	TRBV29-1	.	TGCAGCGTTGCGGCGGGAAGGGTGAACACTGAAGCTTTCTTT	CSVAAGRVNTEAFF
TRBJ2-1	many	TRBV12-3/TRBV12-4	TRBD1	TGTGCCAGCAGACGAAAGACAGGGGTTAATAATGAGCAGTTCTTC	CASRRKTGVNNEQFF
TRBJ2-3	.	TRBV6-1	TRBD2	TGTGCCAGCAGTGAAGCAGCGGGACTCTCTAGCACAGATACGCAGTATTTT	CASSEAAGLSSTDTQYF
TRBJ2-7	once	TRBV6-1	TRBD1	TGTGCCAGCAGTGATAGGGACAGACTCTCCTACGAGCAGTACTTC	CASSDRDRLSYEQYF
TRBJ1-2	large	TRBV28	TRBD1	TGTGCCAGCAGTTTTGGAGGGACAGGGGTAGCTAACTATGGCTACACCTTC	CASSFGGTGVANYGYTF
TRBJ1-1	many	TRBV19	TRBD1	TGTGCCAGTAGTTCTCTGGACAGGGGGCTTATGACTGAAGCTTTCTTT	CASSSLDRGLMTEAFF
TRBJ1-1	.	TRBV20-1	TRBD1	TGCAGTGCGATAAGACAGGGGGCGGGCACTGAAGCTTTCTTT	CSAIRQGAGTEAFF
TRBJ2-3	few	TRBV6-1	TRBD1	TGTGCCAGCAGCGTTCGGACAGGGGGCTTAATAGATACGCAGTATTTT	CASSVRTGGLIDTQYF
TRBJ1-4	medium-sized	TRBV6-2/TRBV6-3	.	TGTGCCAGCGCCCGGGGAGGGGGTTATGAAAAACTGTTTTTT	CASARGGGYEKLFF